One TCR beta chain is described in this entry. This table comes from immunoSEQ multiplex PCR, and its TCRdb copy is limited to in-frame clones, with some not included. The profile shows around 400,000 clones, around 89% of them singletons. This sample was taken from a study of Ad26.COV2.S vaccination and SARS-CoV-2 variants. Regarding treatment: around 19 received Ad26.COV2.S at low or high dose, single or two shots; 5 received placebo; per-sample allocation not given. Repertoires come from day 63 after the first vaccine or placebo injection. An Ad26 vector carrying the Wuhan-strain SARS-CoV-2 spike served as the vaccine. CDR1 and CDR2 from the germline V gene are LNHNV and YYDKDF (reference sequence). The CDR3 is made up of 15 amino acids. The V gene end was trimmed by 3 bases and the J gene end by 5 bases; junction bases not matched to a gene: 4.

Sequences were derived from peripheral blood, sampled in a trial of Ad26.COV2.S vaccine versus placebo. V gene TRBV15 combines with J gene TRBJ2-1, with TRBD1 identical over 10 bases. The sequence derives from a person between 18 and 59 years old who received the Ad26.COV2.S COVID-19 vaccine or a placebo. The CDR3 sequence is CATSRGGQGNNEQFF. The CDR3 DNA follows: TGTGCCACCAGCAGGGGGGGACAGGGGAACAATGAGCAGTTCTTC.